The clone carrying this T cell receptor beta chain was recorded at least ten times. With 1 base clipped from V and 0 bases from J, the junction kept 3 bases outside the gene matches. The CDR3 sequence is 16 residues long. Germline CDR1 reads SGHTA; CDR2 reads FQGNSA. These data originate in a study of blood T cells in healthy people across ages. Using a J-beta primer mix together with a sample-barcoded 5' primer, a second PCR was run for about 6 to 11 cycles. TCRdb reprocessed the 5' RACE reads with MiXCR, giving one entry per CDR3 protein. There are approximately 1.5 million distinct CDR3 sequences in the sample; roughly 43% occur only once, and about 4% lies in the top ten.

Sequencing was performed on blood. J is TRBJ2-7 and V is TRBV7-2; 10 positions match TRBD2. The receptor comes from a woman between 18 and 29 years old in good health. Written as DNA, the CDR3 is TGTGCCAGCAGCTTAGAGGCTAGCGGGAGCTCCTACGAGCAGTACTTC. As protein: CASSLEASGSSYEQYF.